This T cell receptor (beta chain) is drawn from a study of shared clonotypes between healthy human individuals. Study details: Per donor, CD8 memory used one plate, CD8 naive used two, CD4 memory used three and CD4 naive used three.

Sequenced by immunoSEQ multiplex PCR; TCRdb stores in-frame clones only, minus some. The table lists some 1 million clones, around 76% of them singletons. The CDR3 extends over 14 amino acids. This clonotype was obtained from a man younger than 35 in good health. The sequenced sample was memory CD4+ T cells sorted from blood. The sample's subset: CD45RA-negative fraction. The V and J genes are TRBV21-1 and TRBJ2-2; the D call of TRBD1 is as the table states it, not checked on the DNA. TRBV21-1 corresponds to a pseudogene. CDR3 bases: TGTGCCAGCAGCACAGGGGTGAACACCGGGGAGCTGTTTTTT. Translated: CASSTGVNTGELFF.